The rows below give T cell receptor beta chains drawn from one sample of a study of shared clonotypes between healthy human individuals. Data came from immunoSEQ multiplex PCR; TCRdb stores just in-frame clones and leaves some out. The table includes a few million clones, around 92% detected once. The sequenced sample was naive CD4+ T cells from PBMCs. The receptors were sampled from a man younger than 30 in good health. Some clones in this sample may be carry-over from other donors' samples. CDR3s leave out the opening cysteine and the closing phenylalanine or tryptophan. Fields, in order: V gene, CDR3 length, J gene, CDR3 protein.

V gene: TRBV7-9; CDR3 length: 15; J gene: TRBJ1-1; CDR3 protein: ASSFRSSGRVDTEAF
V gene: TRBV5-6; CDR3 length: 12; J gene: TRBJ1-2; CDR3 protein: ASSSSQGYYGYT
V gene: TRBV25-1; CDR3 length: 11; J gene: TRBJ1-2; CDR3 protein: ASSSRGNYGYT
V gene: TRBV14; CDR3 length: 12; J gene: TRBJ2-3; CDR3 protein: ASSPGQYTDTQY
V gene: TRBV7-2; CDR3 length: 13; J gene: TRBJ1-4; CDR3 protein: ASSLEVQGDEKLF
V gene: TRBV11-1; CDR3 length: 15; J gene: TRBJ2-1; CDR3 protein: ASSQNSDASSYNEQF
V gene: TRBV9; CDR3 length: 13; J gene: TRBJ2-2; CDR3 protein: ASSPRDSNTGELF
V gene: TRBV20-1; CDR3 length: 9; J gene: TRBJ2-7; CDR3 protein: SASKYGEQY
V gene: TRBV18; CDR3 length: 13; J gene: TRBJ2-1; CDR3 protein: ASSQGVAEKNEQF
V gene: TRBV7-3; CDR3 length: 13; J gene: TRBJ2-7; CDR3 protein: ASSSWTQYSYEQY
V gene: TRBV7-9; CDR3 length: 12; J gene: TRBJ2-7; CDR3 protein: ASSSGTSSYEQY
V gene: TRBV28; CDR3 length: 14; J gene: TRBJ2-4; CDR3 protein: ASRRDWADDKNIQY
V gene: TRBV28; CDR3 length: 19; J gene: TRBJ2-1; CDR3 protein: ASSGRAGGRKRDSTYNEQF
V gene: TRBV28; CDR3 length: 15; J gene: TRBJ2-5; CDR3 protein: ASSSSRGLAGEETQY
V gene: TRBV2; CDR3 length: 13; J gene: TRBJ1-2; CDR3 protein: ASSEAILFLMGYT
V gene: TRBV14; CDR3 length: 13; J gene: TRBJ1-4; CDR3 protein: ASSQETTTNEKLF
V gene: TRBV7-2; CDR3 length: 13; J gene: TRBJ2-3; CDR3 protein: ASSFDRYSTDTQY
V gene: TRBV29-1; CDR3 length: 12; J gene: TRBJ2-5; CDR3 protein: SAGYGRGRETQY
V gene: TRBV14; CDR3 length: 13; J gene: TRBJ2-7; CDR3 protein: ASSRASGATYEQY
V gene: TRBV11-3; CDR3 length: 13; J gene: TRBJ2-5; CDR3 protein: ASSSRETEKETQY
V gene: TRBV28; CDR3 length: 13; J gene: TRBJ1-5; CDR3 protein: ASNIVGQQNQPQH
V gene: TRBV5-1; CDR3 length: 12; J gene: TRBJ2-2; CDR3 protein: ASSLALITGELF
V gene: TRBV7-9; CDR3 length: 15; J gene: TRBJ1-6; CDR3 protein: ASRTYPGAGENSPLH
V gene: TRBV28; CDR3 length: 12; J gene: TRBJ2-3; CDR3 protein: AVQAGTSTDTQY
V gene: TRBV30; CDR3 length: 11; J gene: TRBJ1-1; CDR3 protein: ACGGPRNTEAF
V gene: TRBV9; CDR3 length: 13; J gene: TRBJ2-2; CDR3 protein: ASSEETGYTGELF
V gene: TRBV28; CDR3 length: 10; J gene: TRBJ2-5; CDR3 protein: ASSPPGGTQY
V gene: TRBV7-9; CDR3 length: 14; J gene: TRBJ2-7; CDR3 protein: ASSFAWKESSYEQY
V gene: TRBV9; CDR3 length: 10; J gene: TRBJ2-1; CDR3 protein: ASSVVYNEQF
V gene: TRBV5-1; CDR3 length: 13; J gene: TRBJ2-7; CDR3 protein: ASSFMGQGPYEQY
V gene: TRBV11-1; CDR3 length: 13; J gene: TRBJ2-4; CDR3 protein: ASRSGTSVKNIQY
V gene: TRBV6-1; CDR3 length: 11; J gene: TRBJ2-1; CDR3 protein: ASSEGGGFVQF
V gene: TRBV28; CDR3 length: 14; J gene: TRBJ1-2; CDR3 protein: ASTRYDRGLLDGYT
V gene: TRBV5-4; CDR3 length: 13; J gene: TRBJ2-7; CDR3 protein: ASSLRVTGGGEQY
V gene: TRBV9; CDR3 length: 13; J gene: TRBJ1-3; CDR3 protein: ASSVGGFSGNTIY
V gene: TRBV5-5; CDR3 length: 10; J gene: TRBJ1-1; CDR3 protein: ASSSGGTEAF
V gene: TRBV29-1; CDR3 length: 15; J gene: TRBJ2-1; CDR3 protein: SVEVGYDRSSYNEQF
V gene: TRBV4-2; CDR3 length: 13; J gene: TRBJ2-3; CDR3 protein: ASSQRSERTDTQY
V gene: TRBV2; CDR3 length: 11; J gene: TRBJ2-7; CDR3 protein: ASNPRPGGEQY
V gene: TRBV18; CDR3 length: 12; J gene: TRBJ2-7; CDR3 protein: ASSPRARAYEQY
V gene: TRBV18; CDR3 length: 10; J gene: TRBJ2-5; CDR3 protein: ASSPSRESQY
V gene: TRBV7-2; CDR3 length: 16; J gene: TRBJ2-3; CDR3 protein: ASSSRALAAGGTDTQY
V gene: TRBV7-6; CDR3 length: 15; J gene: TRBJ2-1; CDR3 protein: ASSLQTGAGNYNEQF
V gene: TRBV7-9; CDR3 length: 9; J gene: TRBJ2-7; CDR3 protein: ASSLRTEQY
V gene: TRBV7-2; CDR3 length: 11; J gene: TRBJ1-2; CDR3 protein: ASSTSALIGYT
V gene: TRBV19; CDR3 length: 13; J gene: TRBJ1-5; CDR3 protein: ASSMGRVWLKPQH
V gene: TRBV4-3; CDR3 length: 15; J gene: TRBJ1-3; CDR3 protein: ASSQGPGIAVGNTIY
V gene: TRBV28; CDR3 length: 12; J gene: TRBJ1-4; CDR3 protein: ASSLYGDNEKLF
V gene: TRBV28; CDR3 length: 15; J gene: TRBJ2-1; CDR3 protein: ASRPTPGLGSYNEQF
V gene: TRBV13; CDR3 length: 12; J gene: TRBJ1-2; CDR3 protein: ASSLVRQGISHT
V gene: TRBV19; CDR3 length: 14; J gene: TRBJ1-3; CDR3 protein: ASSIGRKELGNTIY
V gene: TRBV11-3; CDR3 length: 10; J gene: NA; CDR3 protein: ASSLEGNEQY
V gene: TRBV7-3; CDR3 length: 13; J gene: TRBJ1-1; CDR3 protein: ASSLTPGKNTEAF
V gene: TRBV28; CDR3 length: 15; J gene: TRBJ2-3; CDR3 protein: ASSYLAGARGGDTQY
V gene: TRBV28; CDR3 length: 11; J gene: TRBJ2-1; CDR3 protein: ASFRDRYNEQF